The rows below give T cell receptor beta chains drawn from one sample of a study of OX40 agonist ivuxolimab in advanced cancers. Repertoires were generated with immunoSEQ multiplex PCR, while TCRdb's copy carries only in-frame clones and drops some. The sample shows 40,000 to 55,000 clones, 88% of them seen only once. The sample consisted of CD4+ or CD8+ T cells sorted from blood, taken in a trial of the OX40 agonist ivuxolimab. The receptors originated from an adult with an advanced solid tumor such as melanoma, head and neck, liver or kidney cancer. The CDR3 runs from the conserved cysteine through the conserved F or W. The D gene is left open where the match is weak. Some rows mark clone size as missing; the rest say once, few, many or name a class of expanded clone.

abundance	v_gene	d_gene	j_gene	CDR3aa	CDR3nt
NA	TRBV7-9	NA	TRBJ2-7	CASSSSQGLYEQYF	TGTGCCAGCAGCTCGTCACAGGGACTTTACGAGCAGTACTTC
NA	TRBV19	NA	TRBJ1-6	CASSPTVNSPLHF	TGTGCCAGTAGTCCCACGGTTAATTCACCCCTCCACTTT
NA	TRBV19	TRBD2	TRBJ2-3	CASSIGLAGAMVDTQYF	TGTGCCAGTAGTATTGGTCTAGCGGGAGCGATGGTAGATACGCAGTATTTT
NA	TRBV6-1	NA	TRBJ1-4	CASSDTGHSTNEKLFF	TGTGCCAGCAGTGACACAGGGCACTCAACTAATGAAAAACTGTTTTTT
NA	TRBV6-1	NA	TRBJ2-7	CASSGTVNSYEQYF	TGTGCCAGCAGCGGGACGGTGAATTCCTACGAGCAGTACTTC
NA	TRBV28	NA	TRBJ1-1	CASDPYRRSTEAFF	TGTGCCAGCGACCCGTACAGGAGATCCACTGAAGCTTTCTTT
once	TRBV7-2	TRBD2	TRBJ2-3	CASSLAGLAGDTQYF	TGTGCCAGCAGCTTAGCGGGGCTAGCGGGAGATACGCAGTATTTT
NA	TRBV28	NA	TRBJ1-3	CASSSRRGAPDSGNTIYF	TGTGCCAGCAGTTCACGACGCGGGGCGCCCGACTCTGGAAACACCATATATTTT
once	TRBV2	NA	TRBJ1-4	CATQFNEKLFF	TGTGCCACACAGTTTAATGAAAAACTGTTTTTT
NA	TRBV5-1	NA	TRBJ1-5	CASRSGLNQPQHF	TGCGCCAGCAGGTCGGGTCTCAATCAGCCCCAGCATTTT
NA	TRBV29-1	NA	TRBJ2-1	CSVRANGDEQFF	TGCAGCGTACGGGCAAACGGCGATGAGCAGTTCTTC
NA	TRBV2	TRBD1	TRBJ1-5	CASSPGQGANNQPQHF	TGTGCCAGCAGCCCGGGACAGGGGGCCAACAATCAGCCCCAGCATTTT
NA	TRBV14	TRBD1	TRBJ1-4	CASSLTGKRKKLFF	TGTGCCAGCAGCCTGACAGGGAAAAGGAAAAAACTGTTTTTT
NA	TRBV6-6	NA	TRBJ1-1	CASSEAFF	TGTGCCAGCAGTGAAGCTTTCTTT
NA	TRBV29-1	TRBD1	TRBJ2-2	CSVSGTGPSTGELFF	TGCAGCGTTTCCGGGACAGGCCCTTCCACCGGGGAGCTGTTTTTT
once	TRBV10-3	NA	TRBJ2-7	CAISEASTGLTYEQYF	TGTGCCATCAGTGAGGCTTCCACGGGACTTACCTACGAGCAGTACTTC
NA	TRBV19	NA	TRBJ2-7	CASSIDSAGTYEQYF	TGTGCCAGTAGTATAGATTCCGCAGGTACTTACGAGCAGTACTTC
NA	TRBV20-1	NA	TRBJ1-4	CSARVGEKLFF	TGCAGTGCTAGGGTGGGTGAAAAACTGTTTTTT
few	TRBV11-2	NA	TRBJ2-7	CASSFLRDGFEQYF	TGTGCCAGCAGCTTCCTACGGGACGGATTCGAGCAGTACTTC
NA	TRBV11-2	NA	TRBJ2-1	CASSPVSIEQFF	TGTGCCAGCAGCCCCGTAAGCATTGAGCAGTTCTTC
once	TRBV7-2	TRBD2	TRBJ2-1	CASSTVAGGRSNEQFF	TGTGCCAGCAGCACCGTAGCGGGAGGCCGCTCCAATGAGCAGTTCTTC
NA	TRBV7-3	TRBD2	TRBJ2-7	CASSQDSGSSYEQYF	TGTGCCAGCAGCCAAGATAGCGGGAGCTCCTACGAGCAGTACTTC
NA	TRBV13	TRBD2	TRBJ2-7	CASSNAQATSAEQYF	TGTGCCAGCAGCAACGCCCAAGCAACTAGCGCCGAGCAGTACTTC
NA	TRBV7-6	TRBD1	TRBJ2-1	CASSQDRARDEQFF	TGTGCCAGCAGCCAGGACAGGGCTCGGGATGAGCAGTTCTTC
NA	TRBV6-4	NA	TRBJ2-4	CASTTITGFGDIQYF	TGTGCCAGCACTACTATTACAGGGTTCGGGGACATTCAGTACTTC
NA	TRBV12-5	NA	TRBJ2-1	CASGLVRGPSYNEQFF	TGTGCTAGTGGTTTGGTACGCGGACCCTCCTACAATGAGCAGTTCTTC
NA	TRBV2	NA	TRBJ2-3	CASSEGLDTQYF	TGTGCCAGCAGTGAAGGCCTGGATACGCAGTATTTT
NA	TRBV5-1	NA	TRBJ2-2	CASRETQRVPGELFF	TGCGCCAGCAGAGAGACCCAGAGGGTTCCCGGGGAGCTGTTTTTT
NA	TRBV7-9	NA	TRBJ2-3	CASSLALVGATDTQYF	TGTGCCAGCAGCTTAGCGCTTGTGGGGGCCACAGATACGCAGTATTTT
NA	TRBV28	TRBD1	TRBJ1-3	CASSQDRGIGNTIYF	TGTGCCAGCAGTCAGGACAGGGGGATCGGAAACACCATATATTTT
NA	TRBV27	TRBD1	TRBJ1-5	CASSLSRQGAYQPQHF	TGTGCCAGCAGTTTATCACGACAGGGGGCCTATCAGCCCCAGCATTTT
few	TRBV18	NA	TRBJ1-1	CASSPMANTEAFF	TGTGCCAGCTCACCAATGGCGAACACTGAAGCTTTCTTT
few	TRBV7-6	NA	TRBJ2-1	CASSPFQGGEQFF	TGTGCCAGCAGCCCGTTTCAGGGAGGTGAGCAGTTCTTC
NA	TRBV27	TRBD1	TRBJ2-7	CASSLRQGAVIGRTYEQYF	TGTGCCAGCAGTTTAAGACAGGGGGCGGTCATAGGACGCACCTACGAGCAGTACTTC
NA	TRBV7-7	NA	TRBJ2-1	CASSLANGAGDEQFF	TGTGCTAGCAGCTTAGCGAATGGGGCAGGAGATGAGCAGTTCTTC
NA	TRBV5-1	TRBD1	TRBJ1-3	CASSAQGADGNTIYF	TGCGCCAGCAGCGCCCAGGGGGCAGATGGAAACACCATATATTTT
NA	TRBV18	NA	TRBJ2-3	CASSPTGTHSTDTQYF	TGTGCCAGCTCGCCGACCGGGACACATAGCACAGATACGCAGTATTTT
NA	TRBV7-7	NA	TRBJ2-3	CASSVSRLSTDTQYF	TGTGCTAGCAGCGTTAGCAGGTTAAGCACAGATACGCAGTATTTT
NA	TRBV28	TRBD1	TRBJ1-4	CASRSGGANEKLFF	TGTGCCAGCAGATCAGGGGGAGCTAATGAAAAACTGTTTTTT
NA	TRBV6-4	TRBD2	TRBJ2-1	CASSERTSGSVEQFF	TGTGCCAGCAGTGAGAGGACTAGCGGGAGCGTTGAGCAGTTCTTC
NA	TRBV14	NA	TRBJ2-3	CASSLPRGGGPTDTQYF	TGTGCCAGCAGCCTCCCGAGGGGGGGAGGACCCACAGATACGCAGTATTTT
NA	TRBV5-5	NA	TRBJ2-3	CASREGWRADTQYF	TGTGCCAGCAGGGAGGGTTGGAGGGCAGATACGCAGTATTTT